What follows are 20 T cell receptor beta chains derived from one specimen sequenced in a study of cytotoxic CD8 clonotypes in ibrutinib-treated CLL. This table comes from immunoSEQ multiplex PCR, and its TCRdb copy is limited to in-frame clones, with some not included. The table lists some 300,000 clones, 70% to 80% of them singletons. Here the sequenced sample was PBMCs, taken before ibrutinib treatment. The receptor set was obtained from a human donor with chronic lymphocytic leukemia.

The rearrangement uses TRBV19 and TRBJ2-5; possibly TRBD1 for D (6 bases). The CDR3 extends over 13 amino acids. Trimming removed 3 bases from V and 5 bases from J, with 10 bases in between. Germline-derived CDR1 and CDR2 are LNHDA and SQIVND (reference sequence). CDR3 in amino acids: CASSITGWETQYF. The CDR3 nucleotides are TGTGCCAGTAGTATCACAGGGTGGGAGACCCAGTACTTC.

The V call is TRBV27, the J call TRBJ2-1, with a weak D call TRBD2 (5 bases). The CDR3 sequence is 15 residues long. V dropped 7 bases and J dropped 0 bases, with 13 bases sitting between them. Germline CDR1 MNHEY, CDR2 SMNVEV (reference sequence). The CDR3 DNA reads TGTGCCAGCAACCCGACGGGAAGCTCCTACAATGAGCAGTTCTTC. It specifies CASNPTGSSYNEQFF.

V usage is TRBV28 and J usage is TRBJ2-5; D is perhaps TRBD2 (5 bases). The V end was cut by 3 bases, the J end by 5 bases, with 13 bases between. Germline CDR1 reads MDHEN; CDR2 reads SYDVKM. This CDR3 contains 14 residues. The CDR3 reads CASSFRGPRETQYF. CDR3 nucleotides: TGTGCCAGCAGTTTCCGAGGGCCCCGGGAGACCCAGTACTTC.

This clone was counted a few times. The chain combines TRBV10-3 with TRBJ1-1; maybe TRBD1 (5 bases). Germline CDR1 ENHRY, CDR2 SYGVKD. V lost 8 bases to trimming and J lost 2 bases, with 9 bases between them. This CDR3 has 12 amino acids. CDR3 DNA: TGTGCCATCGGGACTCTCAACACTGAAGCTTTCTTT. Translated: CAIGTLNTEAFF.

The J gene is TRBJ2-1, the V gene TRBV15; D assignment may be TRBD1 or TRBD2 (5 bases each). CDR1 and CDR2 (germline): LNHNV, YYDKDF (reference sequence). Trimming removed 0 bases at V and 9 bases at J, with 21 bases between. The CDR3 spans 17 residues. DNA for the CDR3: TGTGCCACCAGCAGAGATGCAACGGGATACTTTAGGGGTGAGCAGTTCTTC. This codes for CATSRDATGYFRGEQFF.

The chain joins TRBV5-1 to TRBJ1-1, with TRBD1 identical over 11 bases. The CDR3 consists of 14 residues. With 3 bases clipped from V and 4 bases from J, the junction kept 2 bases outside the gene matches. Germline values: CDR1 SGHRS, CDR2 YFSETQ. In DNA form, the CDR3 reads TGCGCCAGCAGCTCCGGACAGGGGGCCACTGAAGCTTTCTTT. This codes for CASSSGQGATEAFF.

V and J are TRBV2 and TRBJ2-1, with 7 bases matching TRBD2. The CDR3 contains 15 residues. Trimming cost V 7 bases and J 0 bases; bases outside gene matches: 6. The germline gives CDR1 SNHLY, CDR2 FYNNEI. Here the CDR3 DNA reads TGTGCCAGCATCGGGTTAGCGGGCTCCTACAATGAGCAGTTCTTC. This gives the protein CASIGLAGSYNEQFF.

The chain is built from TRBV14 and TRBJ2-7; 7 nucleotides align to TRBD2. Per the germline V gene, CDR1 is SGHDN and CDR2 is FVKESK. V lost 1 base, J lost 5 bases, and 11 bases stayed unmatched. The length of the CDR3 is 16 residues. In DNA form, the CDR3 reads TGTGCCAGCAGCCAAGGTCTTGGGGCGGGAGTCAACGAGCAGTACTTC. It encodes CASSQGLGAGVNEQYF. The whole variable domain, filled in from reference TRBV14 and TRBJ2-7, reads EAGVTQFPSHSVIEKGQTVTLRCDPISGHDNLYWYRRVMGKEIKFLLHFVKESKQDESGMPNNRFLAERTGGTYSTLKVQPAELEDSGVYFCASSQGLGAGVNEQYFGPGTRLTVT.

The chain is built from TRBV30 and TRBJ2-7; weak D call: TRBD1 (5 bases). Germline CDR1 GTSNPN, CDR2 SVGIG (reference sequence). The length of the CDR3 is 11 residues. Trimming stripped 5 bases from V and 5 bases from J, with 10 bases between. CDR3 amino acids: CAWARVHEQYF. The CDR3 nucleotides are TGTGCCTGGGCCAGGGTCCACGAGCAGTACTTC.

CDR3 amino acids: CASSLNGQVNEKLFF. The CDR3 DNA reads as TGCGCCAGCAGCTTGAACGGGCAGGTTAATGAAAAACTGTTTTTT. This sequence joins TRBV5-1 and TRBJ1-4; unclear D gene. CDR1 and CDR2 from the germline V gene are SGHRS and YFSETQ. V was cut by 1 base and J by 4 bases, with 11 bases left in between. The CDR3 loop spans 15 amino acids. The full variable domain, rest sourced from reference TRBV5-1 and TRBJ1-4, is KAGVTQTPRYLIKTRGQQVTLSCSPISGHRSVSWYQQTPGQGLQFLFEYFSETQRNKGNFPGRFSGRQFSNSRSEMNVSTLELGDSALYLCASSLNGQVNEKLFFGSGTQLSVL.

The rearrangement joins TRBV29-1 to TRBJ1-1; maybe TRBD1 (5 bases). Trimming left V 6 bases short and J 1 base short, with 12 bases between. Germline CDR1 SQVTM, CDR2 ANQGSEA. The CDR3 contains 13 residues. The CDR3 region has the DNA TGCAGCGTCAGTACTCAGGGGAACACTGAAGCTTTCTTT. Translating it yields CSVSTQGNTEAFF.

J is TRBJ2-3 and V is TRBV10-3; possible D gene TRBD2, 6 bases. V dropped 4 bases and J dropped 0 bases, with 14 bases sitting between them. The CDR3 is 16 residues long. The germline gives CDR1 ENHRY, CDR2 SYGVKD. CDR3 nucleotides: TGTGCCATCAGTGCTAATAGCGGAGACAGCACAGATACGCAGTATTTT. Encoded protein: CAISANSGDSTDTQYF.

The chain is built from TRBV7-8 and TRBJ1-2; TRBD1 is a possible D gene (5 bases). Germline V lookup: CDR1 SGHVS, CDR2 FQNEAQ. The V end was cut by 1 base, the J end by 0 bases, with 9 bases between. This CDR3 is built from 15 residues. The CDR3 loop is CASSLVGDTNYGYTF. As DNA, the CDR3 is TGTGCCAGCAGCTTAGTGGGGGATACTAACTATGGCTACACCTTC.

V usage is TRBV4-2 and J usage is TRBJ2-7; 7 bases map to TRBD2. Unmatched junction bases numbered 14, after V lost 1 base and J lost 5 bases. The CDR3 covers 17 residues. Looked up from germline, CDR1 is LGHNA and CDR2 is YNFKEQ. The CDR3 reads CASSQVFLGSSGNEQYF. The CDR3 nucleotides read TGTGCCAGCAGCCAAGTATTCCTGGGTTCTAGCGGTAACGAGCAGTACTTC.

The chain is built from TRBV27 and TRBJ1-5; 9 positions agree with TRBD1. CDR1 and CDR2 from the germline V gene are MNHEY and SMNVEV (reference sequence). CDR3 length: 14 amino acids. V was clipped by 9 bases and J by 2 bases; unmatched bases: 5. The CDR3 reads CASTGGRGNQPQHF. The DNA of the CDR3 is TGTGCCAGTACAGGGGGCAGGGGCAATCAGCCCCAGCATTTT.

The gene calls are TRBV4-1 and TRBJ2-5; a possible D gene is TRBD2 (5 bases). Per the germline V gene, CDR1 is MGHRA and CDR2 is YSYEKL. The CDR3 length is 14 residues. The germline V and J ends were trimmed by 2 bases and 4 bases, with 11 bases remaining between them. This CDR3 reads CASSQLLGLETQYF. CDR3 bases: TGCGCCAGCAGCCAACTACTAGGTCTAGAGACCCAGTACTTC.

This clone was recorded only once. The rearrangement links TRBV28 to TRBJ2-4; 7 bases map to TRBD1. The CDR3 spans 11 residues. Germline CDR1 MDHEN, CDR2 SYDVKM. V lost 11 bases and J lost 5; bases outside the gene matches: 3. CDR3 region: CASTGENIQYF. CDR3 DNA sequence: TGTGCCTCCACAGGGGAAAACATTCAGTACTTC.

This rearrangement joins TRBV29-1 to TRBJ2-7, with TRBD1 identical over 11 bases. Germline values: CDR1 SQVTM, CDR2 ANQGSEA. The CDR3 has 16 residues. The CDR3 sequence: CSSSGTGGKNSYEQYF. DNA for the CDR3: TGCAGTTCCTCGGGGACAGGGGGAAAGAATAGCTACGAGCAGTACTTC.

The chain couples TRBV10-3 to TRBJ2-7; D may match TRBD1 or TRBD2 (5 bases each). Trimming removed 6 bases from V and 0 bases from J, with 15 bases in between. The CDR3 is made up of 15 amino acids. CDR1 and CDR2 (germline): ENHRY, SYGVKD. The CDR3 coding sequence is TGTGCCATCAGGCCGGGGCGTGATAGCTCCTACGAGCAGTACTTC. It codes for CAIRPGRDSSYEQYF.

The chain recombines TRBV4-2 with TRBJ2-5, with D tentatively TRBD1 (8 bases). CDR1 LGHNA and CDR2 YNFKEQ come from the germline V gene. This CDR3 region has 14 residues. Trimming took 5 bases from V and 6 from J, leaving 16 bases between them. CDR3 protein: CASSLRTGTKTQYF. CDR3 coding DNA: TGTGCCAGCAGCTTGAGGACAGGGACTAAGACCCAGTACTTC.